The 25 T cell receptor beta chains presented below share a single source sample, sequenced in a study of blood T cell repertoires in COVID-19. Some clones are missing from TCRdb's copy, which holds only in-frame ones; the method was immunoSEQ multiplex PCR. This sample yields approximately 150,000 clones, of which roughly 84% are seen a single time; 2.2% belongs to the top ten. Sequencing used peripheral blood. These receptors all come from a man aged 70-80 years with acute or convalescent COVID-19.

The rearrangement uses TRBV7-8 and TRBJ1-4; D is perhaps TRBD1 (6 bases). CDR3 length equals 15 residues. Germline V gene lookup returns CDR1 SGHVS and CDR2 FQNEAQ. V gave up 4 bases and J gave up 5 bases, with 14 bases separating them. CDR3 nucleotide sequence: TGTGCCAGCAGCTCGTACAGGGTGGGGAATGAAAAACTGTTTTTT. Encoded protein: CASSSYRVGNEKLFF.

The CDR3 loop is CATRGPPGGTDNEQFF. In nucleotides, the CDR3 is TGTGCCACCAGAGGGCCCCCGGGGGGTACGGACAATGAGCAGTTCTTC. V is TRBV24-1 and J is TRBJ2-1; 7 bases are a match to TRBD2. The CDR3 sequence is 16 residues long. The germline V gene has CDR1 KGHDR and CDR2 SFDVKD. With 7 bases clipped from V and 5 bases from J, the junction kept 13 bases outside the gene matches.

This chain joins TRBV2 and TRBJ1-4; D possibly corresponds to TRBD1 (5 bases). This CDR3 region has 12 residues. Germline CDR1 SNHLY, CDR2 FYNNEI. V was clipped by 8 bases and J by 8 bases, with 12 bases between them. The CDR3 sequence is CASGTGGEKLFF. DNA of the CDR3: TGTGCCAGCGGGACGGGAGGGGAAAAACTGTTTTTT.

The chain combines TRBV4-2 with TRBJ1-5, with D hard to call. Per the germline V gene, CDR1 is LGHNA and CDR2 is YNFKEQ. The CDR3 is made up of 14 amino acids. V lost 1 base and J 5 bases, leaving 9 bases between the germline ends. The CDR3, as DNA: TGTGCCAGCAGCCAAGGGGCAGCGGATCAGCCCCAGCATTTT. Translated, it gives CASSQGAADQPQHF.

This rearrangement joins TRBV27 to TRBJ1-5, with D possibly TRBD1 on 6 matching bases. Germline V lookup: CDR1 MNHEY, CDR2 SMNVEV (reference sequence). V was trimmed by 3 bases and J by 7 bases, leaving 13 bases between them. The CDR3 spans 14 residues. In nucleotides, the CDR3 is TGTGCCAGCAGTTTTAGGGGGGAGGGACAGCCCCAGCATTTT. Residues: CASSFRGEGQPQHF.

The genes are TRBV24-1 and TRBJ2-1, with 7 nucleotides matching TRBD1. The V and J ends lost 0 bases and 16 bases, in that order; junction bases with no gene match: 8. CDR3 size: 13 residues. Germline V gene lookup returns CDR1 KGHDR and CDR2 SFDVKD. The CDR3 spells CATSDLWQGVLFF. The CDR3 DNA reads as TGTGCCACCAGTGATTTGTGGCAGGGGGTTTTATTCTTC.

The J gene is TRBJ2-3, the V gene TRBV5-6; 8 nucleotides line up with TRBD1. The length of the CDR3 is 15 residues. J was trimmed by 1 base and V by 3 bases; bases with no gene match: 4. In germline, CDR1 is SGHDT, CDR2 YYEEEE. The CDR3 sequence: CASSWTGLGTDTQYF. The CDR3 region has the DNA TGTGCCAGCAGCTGGACAGGGCTCGGCACAGATACGCAGTATTTT.

The chain has TRBV6-6 and TRBJ2-3, with TRBD2 matching over 10 bases. Germline V lookup: CDR1 MNHNY, CDR2 SVGAGI (reference sequence). The CDR3 runs 18 residues. The J segment lost 0 bases and the V segment lost 5 bases, leaving 11 bases of the junction unmatched. The CDR3 here is CASSRSLAGAASTDTQYF. CDR3 nucleotides: TGTGCCAGCAGTCGATCCCTAGCGGGGGCGGCTAGCACAGATACGCAGTATTTT.

V gene TRBV4-1 combines with J gene TRBJ1-1; 12 positions agree with TRBD1. The J segment lost 5 bases and the V segment lost 4 bases, leaving 2 bases of the junction unmatched. CDR1 is MGHRA, CDR2 YSYEKL, per germline. The CDR3 covers 14 residues. The CDR3, as DNA: TGCGCCAGCAGCCGGGACAGGGGGCGAACTGAAGCTTTCTTT. Translation: CASSRDRGRTEAFF.

The DNA for the CDR3 is TGTGCCAGCGGGACTAGCGGTAGAGATACGCAGTATTTT. Translating it yields CASGTSGRDTQYF. The chain combines TRBV19 with TRBJ2-3; 11 positions match TRBD2. Germline V gene data show CDR1 as LNHDA and CDR2 as SQIVND (reference sequence). Germline trimming cut 9 bases from V and 5 bases from J; bases unmatched to any gene: 4. The CDR3 runs 13 residues.

CDR3 coding DNA: TGTGCCTGGAGTGTCGGAGGGGGCGGGCAGTACTTC. Encoded protein: CAWSVGGGGQYF. The chain joins TRBV30 to TRBJ2-7; maybe TRBD1 (7 bases). The germline V and J ends were trimmed by 0 bases and 9 bases, with 12 bases remaining between them. CDR1 is GTSNPN, CDR2 SVGIG, per germline (reference sequence). This CDR3 spans 12 amino acids.

The chain recombines TRBV5-1 with TRBJ2-3, with D possibly matching TRBD2 (6 bases). Germline values: CDR1 SGHRS, CDR2 YFSETQ. V was trimmed by 5 bases and J by 0 bases, leaving 16 bases between them. The length of the CDR3 is 16 residues. The CDR3 nucleotides read TGCGCCAGCAGGGATGAGCGGGTGTATAGCACAGATACGCAGTATTTT. This codes for CASRDERVYSTDTQYF.

The table lists this clone with a count of one. The chain uses TRBV18 and TRBJ1-1; D ambiguous. This CDR3 comprises 18 residues. Germline CDR1 KGHSH, CDR2 LQKENI. Trimming stripped 5 bases from V and 0 bases from J, with 22 bases between. The CDR3 loop reads CASSATSFSGEMNTEAFF. CDR3 nucleotide sequence: TGTGCCAGCTCAGCCACGTCCTTCAGTGGTGAAATGAACACTGAAGCTTTCTTT.

The gene calls are TRBV28 and TRBJ2-1, with 8 positions matching TRBD2. Unmatched junction bases numbered 7, after V lost 10 bases and J lost 2 bases. Germline lookup yields CDR1 MDHEN and CDR2 SYDVKM. The CDR3 runs to 14 residues. The CDR3 DNA sequence: TGTGCCACCGGGAGGGGGGAGCCCTACAATGAGCAGTTCTTC. This codes for CATGRGEPYNEQFF.

This clone appeared a single time. The V and J genes are TRBV2 and TRBJ1-2, with D possibly matching TRBD1 (5 bases). This CDR3 spans 14 amino acids. V dropped 0 bases and J dropped 3 bases, with 8 bases sitting between them. Germline V gene lookup returns CDR1 SNHLY and CDR2 FYNNEI. CDR3 loop: CASSEATDYYGYTF. DNA for the CDR3: TGTGCCAGCAGTGAAGCGACAGACTACTATGGCTACACCTTC.

The chain has TRBV18 and TRBJ2-7, with 11 bases identical to TRBD1. V dropped 2 bases and J dropped 6; count of bases not matched to a gene: 12. This CDR3 spans 17 amino acids. Germline V CDR1 and CDR2: KGHSH, LQKENI. DNA of the CDR3: TGTGCCAGCTCACCAACCGCCCGGGACAGGGGGGTGAGCGAGCAGTACTTC. Translating it yields CASSPTARDRGVSEQYF. The variable domain in full, with the rest retrieved from reference TRBV18 and TRBJ2-7, is NAGVMQNPRHLVRRRGQEARLRCSPMKGHSHVYWYRQLPEEGLKFMVYLQKENIIDESGMPKERFSAEFPKEGPSILRIQQVVRGDSAAYFCASSPTARDRGVSEQYFGPGTRLTVT.

The rearrangement links TRBV6-5 to TRBJ1-2, with TRBD1 identical over 9 bases. The germline V gene has CDR1 MNHEY and CDR2 SVGAGI. Trimming took 7 bases from V and 3 from J; bases not matched to a gene: 6. The CDR3 contains 14 residues. CDR3 amino acids: CASTGDRVHYGYTF. In nucleotides, the CDR3 is TGTGCCAGCACGGGGGACAGGGTGCACTATGGCTACACCTTC.

This clone was observed a few times. This chain links TRBV5-5 with TRBJ1-6, with D unclear. V was trimmed by 1 base and J by 8 bases, leaving 7 bases between them. The length of the CDR3 is 13 residues. Germline V gene lookup returns CDR1 SGHKS and CDR2 YYEKEE (reference sequence). CDR3 coding DNA: TGTGCCAGCAGCTTGATCGGGGATTCACCCCTCCACTTT. It encodes CASSLIGDSPLHF.

The chain uses TRBV3-1 (or the pseudogene TRBV3-2) and TRBJ1-1; no clear D gene. Germline V gives CDR1 LGHDT, CDR2 YNNKEL (reference sequence). V was shortened by 2 bases and J by 4 bases, with 5 bases between the two germline ends. CDR3 length: 12 residues. This chain's CDR3 is CASSQHTTEAFF. In DNA, the CDR3 is TGTGCCAGCAGCCAACACACCACTGAAGCTTTCTTT.

This clone has only one observation. The chain is built from TRBV13 and TRBJ1-2; D is undetermined. V was shortened by 0 bases and J by 5 bases, with 7 bases between the two germline ends. The germline CDR1 and CDR2 sequences are PRHDT and FYEKMQ (reference sequence). The CDR3 sequence is 13 residues long. The CDR3 sequence is CASSLGRLYGYTF. The CDR3, as DNA: TGTGCCAGCAGCTTAGGGCGCCTTTATGGCTACACCTTC.

The rearrangement links TRBV6-6 to TRBJ2-1; weak D call: TRBD1 (5 bases). CDR1 and CDR2 from the germline V gene are MNHNY and SVGAGI (reference sequence). Trimming left V 2 bases short and J 0 bases short, with 11 bases between. There are 16 residues in the CDR3. The DNA for the CDR3 is TGTGCCAGCAGTTACGGGGCCTCTAGCTCCTACAATGAGCAGTTCTTC. As protein: CASSYGASSSYNEQFF.

The CDR3: CASSFSLASPTNEQFF. The CDR3 DNA reads as TGTGCCAGCAGCTTCTCCTTGGCTTCGCCCACCAATGAGCAGTTCTTC. The chain has TRBV7-2 and TRBJ2-1; no firm D call. Germline CDR1 SGHTA, CDR2 FQGNSA. V was cut by 3 bases and J by 6 bases, with 18 bases left in between. This CDR3 is 16 amino acids long.

The V call is TRBV18, the J call TRBJ1-5; D call uncertain. Trimming cost V 1 base and J 2 bases, with 6 bases left between them. CDR3 length equals 14 residues. CDR1 is KGHSH and CDR2 is LQKENI in the germline V gene. The chain's CDR3 is CASSPQEGNQPQHF. CDR3 DNA sequence: TGTGCCAGCTCACCACAGGAGGGCAATCAGCCCCAGCATTTT.

The chain uses TRBV19 and TRBJ2-5, with 8 bases fitting TRBD2. CDR3 size: 16 residues. Germline lookup yields CDR1 LNHDA and CDR2 SQIVND (reference sequence). The J segment lost 5 bases and the V segment lost 1 base, leaving 9 bases of the junction unmatched. The DNA of the CDR3 is TGTGCCAGTAGTATAGCAGGGAGCGGGGGCGTCGAGACCCAGTACTTC. Protein sequence: CASSIAGSGGVETQYF.

The rearrangement links TRBV5-1 to TRBJ2-3; no definite D call. The length of the CDR3 is 13 residues. Germline loops: CDR1 SGHRS, CDR2 YFSETQ. V lost 2 bases to trimming and J lost 5 bases, with 9 bases between them. DNA for the CDR3: TGCGCCAGCAGCTTTCCAGGTCAAGATACGCAGTATTTT. It is translated as CASSFPGQDTQYF.